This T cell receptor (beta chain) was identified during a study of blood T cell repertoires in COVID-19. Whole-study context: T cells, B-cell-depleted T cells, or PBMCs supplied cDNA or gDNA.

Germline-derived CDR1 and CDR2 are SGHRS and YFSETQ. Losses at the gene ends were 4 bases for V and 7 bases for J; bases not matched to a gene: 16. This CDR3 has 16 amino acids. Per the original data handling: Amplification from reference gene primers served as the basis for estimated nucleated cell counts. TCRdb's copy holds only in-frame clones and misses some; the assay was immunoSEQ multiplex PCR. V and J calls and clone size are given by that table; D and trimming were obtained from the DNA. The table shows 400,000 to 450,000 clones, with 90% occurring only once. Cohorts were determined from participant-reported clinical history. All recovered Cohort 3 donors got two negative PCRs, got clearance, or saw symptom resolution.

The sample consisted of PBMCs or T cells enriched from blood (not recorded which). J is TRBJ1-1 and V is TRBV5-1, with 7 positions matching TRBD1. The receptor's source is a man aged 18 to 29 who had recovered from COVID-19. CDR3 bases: TGCGCCAGCAGCCCCAGGACAGGTCGGGTCGGAGGTGAAGCTTTCTTT. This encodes CASSPRTGRVGGEAFF.